This T cell receptor beta chain was recorded in a study of blood T cell repertoires in COVID-19. Only in-frame clones appear in the TCRdb table, and some are missing; sequencing was by immunoSEQ multiplex PCR. The repertoire holds 190,000 or so clones, about 88% seen once, with 2.5% to 3% in the top ten. Germline CDR1 LNHDA, CDR2 SQIVND (reference sequence). The CDR3 contains 16 residues. V gave up 8 bases and J gave up 5 bases, with 19 bases separating them. The chain has TRBV19 and TRBJ1-6; D is uncertain. The sequenced material came from peripheral blood. The TCR was taken from a man aged 35 to 55 with active or convalescent COVID-19. The CDR3 region is CASHQISAGNNSPLHF. The CDR3 nucleotides read TGTGCCAGTCACCAAATCTCGGCAGGAAATAATTCACCCCTCCACTTT.